This TCR beta chain is from a study of tissue T cells after allogeneic stem cell transplantation. In the case of this clone: Antigen: not known. Gene names are the mouse ones. The missing CDR3 end, 1 residue past where the read stops, is filled in from the germline J gene.

Overall study findings and caveats: Only a limited share of tissue TCRs appeared in blood or spleen. Across patients, clones rarely overlapped, yet motif clusters were shared tissue-specifically. Which tissue TCRs were alloreactive or antigen-specific was not determined. Some clones might be persisting host cells.

Profiled with immunoSEQ multiplex PCR; TCRdb holds only in-frame clones, not every one. The top ten hold less than 0.5% of the sample, which has 20,000 to 25,000 clones, almost 70% seen once. V was clipped by 0 bases and J by 3 bases; unmatched bases: 3. Germline V gives CDR1 LGHNA, CDR2 YSYQKL. This CDR3 comprises 16 residues. The sequence was collected from a female BALB/c mouse in good health. The MHC haplotype of this mouse line is H2-d. Input material: blood. V gene TRBV2 combines with J gene TRBJ2-1; 9 nucleotides align to TRBD1. The CDR3 protein is CASSQEGDRVYAEQFF. The DNA read from the CDR3 is TGTGCCAGCAGCCAAGAGGGGGACAGGGTCTATGCTGAGCAGTTC.